This T cell receptor (beta chain) was sequenced for a study of T cell responses to AZD1222 COVID-19 vaccine. The repertoire was sequenced with immunoSEQ multiplex PCR; TCRdb's copy has only in-frame clones and lacks some. The sample has some 140,000 clones, approximately 90% seen once. Trimming took 4 bases from V and 4 from J; bases not matched to a gene: 7. The V gene's germline CDR1 is LGHNA and CDR2 YSLEER. This CDR3 region has 16 residues. This specimen was peripheral blood, taken on day 0 of AZD1222 vaccination. The clonotype was recovered from an adult in good health. This rearrangement joins TRBV4-3 to TRBJ2-3, with 11 bases aligning to TRBD2. The CDR3 spells CASSPVIAGGPDTQYF. CDR3 sequence (DNA): TGCGCCAGCAGCCCAGTTATAGCGGGAGGGCCAGATACGCAGTATTTT.